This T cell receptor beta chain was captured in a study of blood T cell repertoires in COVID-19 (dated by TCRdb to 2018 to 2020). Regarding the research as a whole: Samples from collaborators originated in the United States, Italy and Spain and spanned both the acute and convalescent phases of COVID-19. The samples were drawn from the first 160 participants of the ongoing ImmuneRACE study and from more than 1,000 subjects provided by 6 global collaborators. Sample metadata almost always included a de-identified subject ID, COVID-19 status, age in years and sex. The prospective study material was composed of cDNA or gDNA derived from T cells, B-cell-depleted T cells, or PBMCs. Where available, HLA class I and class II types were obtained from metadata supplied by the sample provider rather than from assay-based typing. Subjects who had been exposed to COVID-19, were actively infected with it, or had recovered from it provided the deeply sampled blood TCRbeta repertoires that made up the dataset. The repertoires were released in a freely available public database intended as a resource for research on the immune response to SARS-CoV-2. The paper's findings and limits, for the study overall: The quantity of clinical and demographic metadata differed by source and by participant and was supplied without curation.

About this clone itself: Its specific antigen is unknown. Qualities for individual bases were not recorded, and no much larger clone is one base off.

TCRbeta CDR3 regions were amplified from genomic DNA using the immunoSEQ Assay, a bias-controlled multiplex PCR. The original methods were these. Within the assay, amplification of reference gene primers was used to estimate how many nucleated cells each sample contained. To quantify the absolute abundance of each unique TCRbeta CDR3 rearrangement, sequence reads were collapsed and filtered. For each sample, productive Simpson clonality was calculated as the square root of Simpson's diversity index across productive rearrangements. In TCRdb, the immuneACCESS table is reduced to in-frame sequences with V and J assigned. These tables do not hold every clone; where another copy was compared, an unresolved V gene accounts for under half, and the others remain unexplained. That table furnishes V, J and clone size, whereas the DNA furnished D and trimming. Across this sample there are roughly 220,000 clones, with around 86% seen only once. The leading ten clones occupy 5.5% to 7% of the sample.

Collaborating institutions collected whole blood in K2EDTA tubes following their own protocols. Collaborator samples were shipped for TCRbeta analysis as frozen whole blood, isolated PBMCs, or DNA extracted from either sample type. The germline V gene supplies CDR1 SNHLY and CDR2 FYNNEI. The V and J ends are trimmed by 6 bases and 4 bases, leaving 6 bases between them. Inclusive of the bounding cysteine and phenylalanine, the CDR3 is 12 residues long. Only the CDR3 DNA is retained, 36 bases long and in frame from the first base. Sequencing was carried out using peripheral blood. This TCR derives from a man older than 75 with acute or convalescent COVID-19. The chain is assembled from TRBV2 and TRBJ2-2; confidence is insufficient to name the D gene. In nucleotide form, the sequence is TGTGCCAGCAGGGTCGGCACCGGGGAGCTGTTTTTT. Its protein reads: CASRVGTGELFF. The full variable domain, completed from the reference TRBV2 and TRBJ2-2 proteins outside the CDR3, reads EPEVTQTPSHQVTQMGQEVILRCVPISNHLYFYWYRQILGQKVEFLVSFYNNEISEKSEIFDDQFSVERPDGSNFTLKIRSTKLEDSAMYFCASRVGTGELFFGEGSRLTVL.